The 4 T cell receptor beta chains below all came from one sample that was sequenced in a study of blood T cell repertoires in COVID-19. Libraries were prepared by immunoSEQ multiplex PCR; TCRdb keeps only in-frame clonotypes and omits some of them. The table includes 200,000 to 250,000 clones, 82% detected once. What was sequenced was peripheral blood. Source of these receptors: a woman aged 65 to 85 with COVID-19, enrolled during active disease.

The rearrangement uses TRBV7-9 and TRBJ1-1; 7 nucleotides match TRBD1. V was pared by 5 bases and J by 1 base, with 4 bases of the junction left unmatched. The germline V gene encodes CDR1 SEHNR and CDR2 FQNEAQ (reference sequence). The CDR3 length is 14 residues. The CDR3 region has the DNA TGTGCCAGCAGCCGGAACAGGGGGAACACTGAAGCTTTCTTT. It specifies CASSRNRGNTEAFF.

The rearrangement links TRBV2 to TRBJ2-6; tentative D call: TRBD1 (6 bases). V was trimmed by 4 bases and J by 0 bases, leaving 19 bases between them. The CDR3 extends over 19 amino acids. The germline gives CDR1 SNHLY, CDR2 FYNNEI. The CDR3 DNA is TGTGCCAGCAGTGGGGGTCCGGGACAAGGGTTCTCTGGGGCCAACGTCCTGACTTTC. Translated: CASSGGPGQGFSGANVLTF.

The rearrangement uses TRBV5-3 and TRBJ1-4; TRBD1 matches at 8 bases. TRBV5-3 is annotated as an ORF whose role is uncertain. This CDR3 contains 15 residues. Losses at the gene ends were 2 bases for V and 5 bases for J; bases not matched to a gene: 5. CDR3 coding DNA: TGTGCCAGAAGCTTAGATCACAGGGGGAATGAAAAACTGTTTTTT. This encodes CARSLDHRGNEKLFF.

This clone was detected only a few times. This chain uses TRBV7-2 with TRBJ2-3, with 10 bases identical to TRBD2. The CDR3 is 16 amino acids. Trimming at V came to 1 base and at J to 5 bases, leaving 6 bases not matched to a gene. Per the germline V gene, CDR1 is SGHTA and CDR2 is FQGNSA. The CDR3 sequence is CASSLGSGGFGDTQYF. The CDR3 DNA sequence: TGTGCCAGCAGCTTAGGTAGCGGGGGGTTTGGAGATACGCAGTATTTT.